This entry describes one T cell receptor (beta chain). The antigen is unknown. V was clipped by 4 bases and J by 7 bases, with 13 bases between them. There are 13 residues in the CDR3. The V gene's germline CDR1 is MGHRA and CDR2 YSYEKL. The data are from a study of cytomegalovirus exposure and HLA in healthy donors. Study-wide points: Several V segments, TRBV6-2 and TRBV6-3 among them, could not be told apart and were dropped. TCR beta sequences reportedly predicted most subjects' HLA-A and HLA-B alleles accurately.

The study ran its PCR with 60 Vbeta and 13 Jbeta primers. Some clones are missing from TCRdb's copy, which holds only in-frame ones; the method was immunoSEQ multiplex PCR. The sample carries 150,000 to 200,000 clones, over 65% recorded once. The origin of this receptor is an older woman in good health and CMV-seropositive. This chain joins TRBV4-1 and TRBJ1-1; no clear D. The sample was PBMCs. The DNA of the CDR3 is TGCGCCAGCAGCCGATCGGGAGGCAGTGAAGCTTTCTTT. Amino acids: CASSRSGGSEAFF.